Given below is one T cell receptor beta chain in context. In the study's own analysis: For nucleated cells, counts were estimated from reference gene primer amplification. Assay used: immunoSEQ multiplex PCR; TCRdb lists only in-frame clones, some missing. The D gene and trimming were derived from the DNA, and the V and J assignments and clone size from that table. Of roughly 200,000 clones listed, around 90% were seen once; the top ten hold around 1.5%. These data belong to a study of blood T cell repertoires in COVID-19. Study-level background: The United States, Italy and Spain provided the acute and convalescent COVID-19 samples. From T cells, B-cell-depleted T cells, or PBMCs came the material, which was cDNA or gDNA.

Deletions cut 5 bases from V and 0 bases from J, with 17 bases between. Germline lookup yields CDR1 GTSNPN and CDR2 SVGIG (reference sequence). There are 16 residues in the CDR3. The source of this sequence is a man aged 18 to 30 with active or convalescent COVID-19. This rearrangement joins TRBV30 to TRBJ1-5; perhaps TRBD1 as D (5 bases). Sample: peripheral blood. The CDR3 region has the DNA TGTGCCTGGGCAAAAGTGGGGACTTATAGCAATCAGCCCCAGCATTTT. As protein: CAWAKVGTYSNQPQHF.